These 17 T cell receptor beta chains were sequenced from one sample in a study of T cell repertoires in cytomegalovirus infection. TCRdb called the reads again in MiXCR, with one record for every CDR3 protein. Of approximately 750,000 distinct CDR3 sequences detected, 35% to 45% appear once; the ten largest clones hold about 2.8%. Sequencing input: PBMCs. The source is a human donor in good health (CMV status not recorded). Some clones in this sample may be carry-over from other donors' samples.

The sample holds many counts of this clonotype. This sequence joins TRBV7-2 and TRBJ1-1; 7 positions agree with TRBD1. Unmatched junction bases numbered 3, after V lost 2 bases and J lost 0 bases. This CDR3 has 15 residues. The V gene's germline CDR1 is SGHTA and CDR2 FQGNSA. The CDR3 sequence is CASSLHRGMNTEAFF. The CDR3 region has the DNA TGTGCCAGCAGCTTACACAGGGGAATGAACACTGAAGCTTTCTTT.

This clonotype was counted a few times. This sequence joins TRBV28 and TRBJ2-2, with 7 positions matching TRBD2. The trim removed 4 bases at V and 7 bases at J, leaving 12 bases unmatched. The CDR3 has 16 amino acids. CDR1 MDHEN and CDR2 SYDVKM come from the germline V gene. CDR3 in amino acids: CASSSGTILTIGELFF. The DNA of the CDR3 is TGTGCCAGCAGTTCCGGGACTATCCTTACTATCGGGGAGCTGTTTTTT.

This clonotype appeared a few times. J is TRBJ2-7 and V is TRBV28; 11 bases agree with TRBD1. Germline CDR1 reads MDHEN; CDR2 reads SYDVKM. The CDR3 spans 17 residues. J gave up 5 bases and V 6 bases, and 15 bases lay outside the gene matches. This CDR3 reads CASRNTLARDRGNEQYF. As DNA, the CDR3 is TGTGCCAGCAGAAATACCCTTGCCCGGGACAGGGGGAACGAGCAGTACTTC.

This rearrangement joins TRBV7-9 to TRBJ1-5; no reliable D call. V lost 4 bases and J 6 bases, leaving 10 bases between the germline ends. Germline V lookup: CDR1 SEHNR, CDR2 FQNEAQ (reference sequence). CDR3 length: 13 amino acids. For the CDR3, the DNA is TGTGCCAGCAGCTCGCGATTAGGTCAGCCCCAGCATTTT. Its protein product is CASSSRLGQPQHF.

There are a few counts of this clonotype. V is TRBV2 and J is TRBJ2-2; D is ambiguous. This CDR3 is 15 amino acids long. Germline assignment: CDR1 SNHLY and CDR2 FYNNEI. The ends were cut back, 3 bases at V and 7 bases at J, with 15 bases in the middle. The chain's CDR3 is CASSESTQGNGELFF. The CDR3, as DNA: TGTGCCAGCAGTGAGAGTACCCAAGGGAACGGGGAGCTGTTTTTT.

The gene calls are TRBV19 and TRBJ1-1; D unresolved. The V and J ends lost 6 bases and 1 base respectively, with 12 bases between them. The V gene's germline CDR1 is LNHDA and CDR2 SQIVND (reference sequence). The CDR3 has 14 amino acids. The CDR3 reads CASSVGGKNTEAFF. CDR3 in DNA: TGTGCCAGTAGCGTGGGCGGGAAGAACACTGAAGCTTTCTTT.

The CDR3 is CASSLTGAQGAFF. The CDR3 region has the DNA TGCGCCAGCAGCTTAACGGGTGCGCAAGGAGCTTTCTTT. The chain employs TRBV5-1 and TRBJ1-1; D is undetermined. CDR1 is SGHRS and CDR2 is YFSETQ in the germline V gene. This CDR3 has 13 residues. With 2 bases removed from V and 10 bases from J, the gap between germline ends came to 15 bases.

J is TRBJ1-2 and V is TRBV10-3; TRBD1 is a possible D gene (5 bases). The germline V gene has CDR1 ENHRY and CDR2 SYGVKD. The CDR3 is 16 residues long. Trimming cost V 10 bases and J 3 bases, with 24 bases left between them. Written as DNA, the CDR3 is TGTGCCAGTTTATATCGTTATGGCGGGGGAGACTATGGCTACACCTTC. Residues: CASLYRYGGGDYGYTF.

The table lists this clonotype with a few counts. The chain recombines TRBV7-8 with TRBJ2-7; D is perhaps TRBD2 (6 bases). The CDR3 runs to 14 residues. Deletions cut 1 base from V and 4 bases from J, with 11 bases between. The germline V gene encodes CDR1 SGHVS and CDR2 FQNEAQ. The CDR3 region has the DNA TGTGCCAGCAGCTTAGTTGGGAGGACATACGAGCAGTACTTC. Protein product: CASSLVGRTYEQYF.

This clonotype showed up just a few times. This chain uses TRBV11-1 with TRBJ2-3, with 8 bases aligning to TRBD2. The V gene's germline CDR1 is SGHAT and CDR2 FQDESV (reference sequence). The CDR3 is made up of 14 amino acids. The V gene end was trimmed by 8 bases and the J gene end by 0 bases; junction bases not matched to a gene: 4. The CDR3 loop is CASAAGGSTDTQYF. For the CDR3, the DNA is TGTGCCAGCGCGGCGGGAGGAAGCACAGATACGCAGTATTTT.

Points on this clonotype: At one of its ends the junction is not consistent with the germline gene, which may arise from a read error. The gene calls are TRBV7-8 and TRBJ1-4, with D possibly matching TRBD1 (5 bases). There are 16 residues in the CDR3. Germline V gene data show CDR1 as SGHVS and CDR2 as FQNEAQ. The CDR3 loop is CASRLREGLSNEKMFF. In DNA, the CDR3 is TGTGCCAGCAGACTCCGAGAGGGGCTGTCTAATGAAAAAATGTTTTTT.

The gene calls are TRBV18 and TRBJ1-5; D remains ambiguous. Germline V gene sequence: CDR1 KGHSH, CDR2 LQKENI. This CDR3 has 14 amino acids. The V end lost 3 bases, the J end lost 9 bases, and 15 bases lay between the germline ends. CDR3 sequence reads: CASSPLQAEGPQHF. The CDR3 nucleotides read TGTGCCAGCTCACCCCTCCAGGCCGAAGGGCCCCAGCATTTT.

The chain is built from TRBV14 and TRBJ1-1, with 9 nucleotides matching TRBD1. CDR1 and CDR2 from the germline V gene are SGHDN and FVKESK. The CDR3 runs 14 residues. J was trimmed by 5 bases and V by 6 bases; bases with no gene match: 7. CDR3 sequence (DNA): TGTGCCAGCAGTTTCACAGGGGGCTTGACTGAAGCTTTCTTT. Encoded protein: CASSFTGGLTEAFF. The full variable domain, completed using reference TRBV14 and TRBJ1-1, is EAGVTQFPSHSVIEKGQTVTLRCDPISGHDNLYWYRRVMGKEIKFLLHFVKESKQDESGMPNNRFLAERTGGTYSTLKVQPAELEDSGVYFCASSFTGGLTEAFFGQGTRLTVV.

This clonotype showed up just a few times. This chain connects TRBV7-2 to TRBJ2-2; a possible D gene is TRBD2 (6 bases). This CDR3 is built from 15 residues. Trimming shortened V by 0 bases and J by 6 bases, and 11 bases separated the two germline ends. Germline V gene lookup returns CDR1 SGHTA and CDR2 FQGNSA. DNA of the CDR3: TGTGCCAGCAGCTTAGCGGGGAGGATATCCGGGGAGCTGTTTTTT. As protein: CASSLAGRISGELFF.

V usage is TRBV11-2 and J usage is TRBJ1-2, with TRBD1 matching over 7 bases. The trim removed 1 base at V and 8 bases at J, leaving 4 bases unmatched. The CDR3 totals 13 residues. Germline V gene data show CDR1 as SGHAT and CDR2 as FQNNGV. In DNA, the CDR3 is TGTGCCAGCAGCTTAGCAGGGGGGATCGGCTACACCTTC. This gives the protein CASSLAGGIGYTF. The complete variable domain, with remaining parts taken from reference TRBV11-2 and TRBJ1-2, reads EAGVAQSPRYKIIEKRQSVAFWCNPISGHATLYWYQQILGQGPKLLIQFQNNGVVDDSQLPKDRFSAERLKGVDSTLKIQPAKLEDSAVYLCASSLAGGIGYTFGSGTRLTVV.

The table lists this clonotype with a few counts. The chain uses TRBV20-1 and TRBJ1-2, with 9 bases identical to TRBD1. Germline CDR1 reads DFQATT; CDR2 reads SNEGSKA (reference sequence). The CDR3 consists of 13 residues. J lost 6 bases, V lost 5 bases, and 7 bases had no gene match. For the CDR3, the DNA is TGCAGTGCTGCACGGGACAGGGCGAATGGCTACACCTTC. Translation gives CSAARDRANGYTF.

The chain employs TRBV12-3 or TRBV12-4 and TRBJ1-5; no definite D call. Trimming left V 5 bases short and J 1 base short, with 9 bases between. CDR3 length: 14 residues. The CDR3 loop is CASSTNPSNQPQHF. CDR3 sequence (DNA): TGTGCCAGCAGTACGAATCCGAGCAATCAGCCCCAGCATTTT.